These 20 T cell receptor beta chains were all obtained from the same sample, sequenced in a study of blood T cell repertoires in COVID-19. Profiling relied on immunoSEQ multiplex PCR, and the TCRdb table lists in-frame clones only, not all of them. The sample includes about 350,000 clones, roughly nine tenths seen only once; the top ten take 3% to 4%. What was sequenced was peripheral blood. The origin of the receptors is a woman aged 55-75 years with COVID-19, enrolled during active disease.

The genes are TRBV28 and TRBJ1-2; no definite D call. CDR3 length: 18 amino acids. Trimming removed 6 bases from V and 0 bases from J, with 23 bases in between. Germline V gene lookup returns CDR1 MDHEN and CDR2 SYDVKM. CDR3 protein: CASSLTPIWQEANYGYTF. CDR3 DNA: TGTGCCAGCAGCCTAACCCCTATTTGGCAGGAAGCTAACTATGGCTACACCTTC.

The chain uses TRBV27 and TRBJ1-6; TRBD1 matches 8 bases. With V trimmed by 6 bases and J by 5 bases, 3 bases remained unmatched. Germline V gives CDR1 MNHEY, CDR2 SMNVEV (reference sequence). CDR3 length equals 14 residues. CDR3 amino acids: CASSRGQDNSPLHF. The CDR3 DNA reads as TGTGCCAGCAGCAGGGGACAGGATAATTCACCCCTCCACTTT.

The chain has TRBV7-9 and TRBJ1-1, with TRBD1 matching 7 bases. The V and J ends lost 4 bases and 3 bases, in that order; junction bases with no gene match: 5. Germline V gene lookup returns CDR1 SEHNR and CDR2 FQNEAQ (reference sequence). The CDR3 runs 14 residues. The CDR3 bases are TGTGCCAGCAGCTCAGGGGGAACGTACACTGAAGCTTTCTTT. Its protein is CASSSGGTYTEAFF.

The chain is built from TRBV5-1 and TRBJ2-2, with D possibly TRBD2 on 7 matching bases. The CDR3 has 18 residues. V was cut by 0 bases and J by 2 bases, with 17 bases left in between. Germline CDR1 SGHRS, CDR2 YFSETQ. CDR3 sequence: CASSLVSGGYLNTGELFF. CDR3 sequence (DNA): TGCGCCAGCAGCTTGGTTTCGGGGGGCTACCTAAACACCGGGGAGCTGTTTTTT.

The rearrangement joins TRBV18 to TRBJ1-1; TRBD1 agrees at 7 bases. The V segment lost 1 base and the J segment 2 bases; nucleotides outside the gene matches: 4. This CDR3 comprises 15 residues. Germline V gives CDR1 KGHSH, CDR2 LQKENI. The CDR3 loop reads CASSPHTGANTEAFF. The CDR3 region has the DNA TGTGCCAGCTCACCACACACAGGGGCTAACACTGAAGCTTTCTTT.

This sequence joins TRBV5-1 and TRBJ1-2, with D perhaps TRBD1 (5 bases). The V and J ends lost 3 bases and 4 bases respectively, with 13 bases between them. The germline gives CDR1 SGHRS, CDR2 YFSETQ. The CDR3 spans 14 residues. CDR3: CASSWGGTFYGYTF. Written as DNA, the CDR3 is TGCGCCAGCAGCTGGGGCGGGACTTTCTATGGCTACACCTTC.

CDR3 DNA: TGTGCCAGCAGTTCACCGGGACAGGCCTACGAGCAGTACTTC. Amino acids: CASSSPGQAYEQYF. The J gene is TRBJ2-7, the V gene TRBV6-5, with 8 bases fitting TRBD1. Germline-derived CDR1 and CDR2 are MNHEY and SVGAGI. The CDR3 has 14 amino acids. Trimming cost V 4 bases and J 2 bases; bases outside gene matches: 4.

The chain joins TRBV15 to TRBJ1-3, with D possibly TRBD1 on 6 matching bases. V lost 4 bases and J lost 3, with 13 bases in between. This CDR3 region has 15 residues. Germline loops: CDR1 LNHNV, CDR2 YYDKDF (reference sequence). CDR3 loop: CATSISDSNGNTIYF. DNA of the CDR3: TGTGCCACCAGCATCTCGGACAGTAATGGAAACACCATATATTTT.

The chain is built from TRBV7-9 and TRBJ1-1; weak D call: TRBD1 (5 bases). Germline V lookup: CDR1 SEHNR, CDR2 FQNEAQ (reference sequence). The germline V and J ends were trimmed by 1 base and 0 bases, with 9 bases remaining between them. There are 15 residues in the CDR3. CDR3: CASSLEMTVNTEAFF. The CDR3, as DNA: TGTGCCAGCAGCTTAGAAATGACAGTGAACACTGAAGCTTTCTTT.

The chain has TRBV6-5 and TRBJ2-2; 7 bases match TRBD2. The CDR3 loop spans 15 amino acids. Losses at the gene ends were 5 bases for V and 4 bases for J; bases not matched to a gene: 7. Germline CDR1 reads MNHEY; CDR2 reads SVGAGI. CDR3 coding DNA: TGTGCCAGCAGTCATACTAGCGTCGGCACCGGGGAGCTGTTTTTT. Translated, it gives CASSHTSVGTGELFF.

This clone showed up just once. The chain is built from TRBV6-2 or TRBV6-3 and TRBJ2-1; 12 nucleotides agree with TRBD2. The V and J ends lost 5 bases and 8 bases, in that order; junction bases with no gene match: 7. CDR1 and CDR2 (germline): MNHEY, SVGEGT. The CDR3 is 15 amino acids. CDR3 DNA sequence: TGTGCCAGCAGTAAAACTAGCGGGGGGAAAGATGAGCAGTTCTTC. It codes for CASSKTSGGKDEQFF.

The CDR3 is CASRWDSSSPLHF. The CDR3 bases are TGTGCCAGCAGGTGGGACAGCAGCTCACCCCTCCACTTT. The rearrangement joins TRBV6-5 to TRBJ1-6, with TRBD1 matching over 7 bases. The length of the CDR3 is 13 residues. CDR1 is MNHEY and CDR2 is SVGAGI in the germline V gene. After removal of 6 bases from V and 10 bases from J, the junction contained 6 bases not matched to a gene.

Notes on this clone: One junction end does not reproduce the germline sequence, and a read error may be involved. This chain uses TRBV3-1 (or the pseudogene TRBV3-2) with TRBJ2-2; 13 nucleotides match TRBD2. Germline CDR1 LGHDT, CDR2 YNNKEL (reference sequence). The CDR3 extends over 18 amino acids. The CDR3 DNA follows: TGTGCCAGCGGCCATGGTTCGGGACTAGCGGGGAGGACCGGGGAGCTGTTTTTT. Translating gives CASGHGSGLAGRTGELFF.

The genes are TRBV5-1 and TRBJ2-3, with 8 bases fitting TRBD1. The CDR3 has 15 residues. Germline lookup yields CDR1 SGHRS and CDR2 YFSETQ. Losses at the gene ends were 4 bases for V and 0 bases for J; bases not matched to a gene: 4. Here the CDR3 reads CASSKTGGSTDTQYF. The CDR3 DNA reads as TGCGCCAGCAGCAAAACAGGGGGGAGCACAGATACGCAGTATTTT. The complete variable domain, with remaining parts taken from reference TRBV5-1 and TRBJ2-3, reads KAGVTQTPRYLIKTRGQQVTLSCSPISGHRSVSWYQQTPGQGLQFLFEYFSETQRNKGNFPGRFSGRQFSNSRSEMNVSTLELGDSALYLCASSKTGGSTDTQYFGPGTRLTVL.

In regard to this clone: Sequence at one end of the junction differs from germline and may be a read error. This chain connects TRBV30 to TRBJ1-2; possibly TRBD1 for D (6 bases). The germline V gene has CDR1 GTSNPN and CDR2 SVGIG (reference sequence). This CDR3 has 10 amino acids. The CDR3 spells CAWSVDGTNF. The CDR3 DNA is TGTGCCTGGAGTGTAGACGGGACAAACTTC.

This chain uses TRBV7-9 with TRBJ2-7; D might be TRBD1 (5 bases). The length of the CDR3 is 14 residues. Germline V lookup: CDR1 SEHNR, CDR2 FQNEAQ (reference sequence). Trimming cost V 1 base and J 4 bases, with 11 bases left between them. In nucleotides, the CDR3 is TGTGCCAGCAGCTTAGGAGCCAGGGTTTACGAGCAGTACTTC. It encodes CASSLGARVYEQYF.

The CDR3 sequence is CASSSGGRTGGTTEAFF. For the CDR3, the DNA is TGCGCCAGCAGCTCCGGGGGCCGGACAGGGGGCACTACTGAAGCTTTCTTT. The chain uses TRBV5-1 and TRBJ1-1; TRBD1 matches 11 bases. CDR3 size: 17 residues. Germline V gene sequence: CDR1 SGHRS, CDR2 YFSETQ. Unmatched junction bases numbered 12, after V lost 3 bases and J lost 5 bases.

This clone was recorded only once. This rearrangement joins TRBV5-1 to TRBJ1-1; D possibly corresponds to TRBD1 (6 bases). Trimming took off 1 base at V and 4 bases at J, with 14 bases between the two ends. The CDR3 extends over 15 amino acids. CDR1 SGHRS and CDR2 YFSETQ come from the germline V gene. Written as DNA, the CDR3 is TGCGCCAGCAGCTTGTACCAGGGGTTGGGCACTGAAGCTTTCTTT. It yields the protein CASSLYQGLGTEAFF. The full variable domain, in which reference TRBV5-1 and TRBJ1-1 provide the parts outside the CDR3, is KAGVTQTPRYLIKTRGQQVTLSCSPISGHRSVSWYQQTPGQGLQFLFEYFSETQRNKGNFPGRFSGRQFSNSRSEMNVSTLELGDSALYLCASSLYQGLGTEAFFGQGTRLTVV.

The genes are TRBV7-2 and TRBJ2-5, with a weak D call TRBD1 (5 bases). Per the germline V gene, CDR1 is SGHTA and CDR2 is FQGNSA. With 3 bases removed from V and 0 bases from J, the gap between germline ends came to 5 bases. The CDR3 is 13 residues long. The CDR3 DNA reads as TGTGCCAGCAGCTTGGACAACCAAGAGACCCAGTACTTC. Encoded protein: CASSLDNQETQYF.

V and J are TRBV7-2 and TRBJ2-1; 8 positions match TRBD2. The CDR3 extends over 15 amino acids. Trimming removed 6 bases from V and 0 bases from J; junction bases left unmatched: 4. Germline V gene lookup returns CDR1 SGHTA and CDR2 FQGNSA. CDR3 amino acids: CASRAGTSSYNEQFF. The CDR3 DNA reads TGTGCCAGCAGAGCCGGGACTAGCTCCTACAATGAGCAGTTCTTC.